One and the same sample provided the 18 T cell receptor beta chains below, sequenced in a study of T-cell reconstitution after alpha-beta-depleted transplantation in children. Preparation of the TCRbeta library involved a method that used unique molecular identifiers. A single record per CDR3 protein comes from TCRdb applying MiXCR to the PCR reads. The sample includes approximately 350,000 distinct CDR3 sequences, approximately 10% of them seen just once. The sample in question was PBMCs from the stem cell graft donor, obtained from the stem cell graft. These receptors all stem from a human donor who donated a stem cell graft to a child with acute lymphoblastic leukemia.

The table lists this clonotype with many counts. The chain combines TRBV29-1 with TRBJ1-6; 9 positions match TRBD1. J gave up 9 bases and V 4 bases, and 4 bases lay outside the gene matches. CDR1 is SQVTM and CDR2 is ANQGSEA in the germline V gene. The CDR3 is 13 residues long. The DNA of the CDR3 is TGCAGCGTTGTGATGGACAGGGGTTCACCCCTCCACTTT. Translation gives CSVVMDRGSPLHF.

Ten or more counts support this clonotype. The chain employs TRBV12-3 or TRBV12-4 and TRBJ1-4; D is ambiguous. The germline V and J ends were trimmed by 8 bases and 13 bases, with 17 bases remaining between them. The CDR3 is made up of 12 amino acids. The CDR3 protein is CASLAGRGRLFF. The DNA of the CDR3 is TGTGCCAGCCTAGCAGGCAGAGGCAGACTGTTTTTT.

This chain links TRBV5-1 with TRBJ2-1; D remains ambiguous. The CDR3 sequence is 15 residues long. Germline CDR1 SGHRS, CDR2 YFSETQ. Between the trimmed V and J ends, which lost 1 base and 8 bases, there was a span of 16 bases. The CDR3 DNA follows: TGCGCCAGCAGCTTGATTAGCCGTGCAAGTGATGAGCAGTTCTTC. It translates to CASSLISRASDEQFF.

This clonotype appeared a few times. The chain is built from TRBV2 and TRBJ1-5; 7 bases agree with TRBD1. The CDR3 is 14 residues long. The germline gives CDR1 SNHLY, CDR2 FYNNEI. The V segment lost 5 bases and the J segment 7 bases; nucleotides outside the gene matches: 8. CDR3 sequence reads: CASSREGGRQPQHF. For the CDR3, the DNA is TGTGCCAGCAGTAGGGAAGGGGGCAGACAGCCCCAGCATTTT.

This clonotype was seen a few times. The V call is TRBV4-2, the J call TRBJ2-3; 12 bases are a match to TRBD2. The CDR3 loop spans 19 amino acids. The junction had 12 bases not matched to a gene; V was cut back by 1 base and J by 4 bases. The V gene's germline CDR1 is LGHNA and CDR2 YNFKEQ. DNA for the CDR3: TGTGCCAGCAGCCAAGTTCGTCTAGCGGGAGGGCCCGGGGCAGATACGCAGTATTTT. It encodes CASSQVRLAGGPGADTQYF.

The chain employs TRBV7-8 and TRBJ2-3; TRBD2 aligns across 10 bases. This CDR3 contains 14 residues. Germline V gene sequence: CDR1 SGHVS, CDR2 FQNEAQ. V trimming: 2 bases; J trimming: 9 bases; junction bases outside the gene matches: 5. CDR3 bases: TGTGCCAGCAGCTTAAGAAGCGGGAGGGTAACGCAGTATTTT. Its translation is CASSLRSGRVTQYF.

This clonotype was detected a few times. The V gene is TRBV5-1, the J gene TRBJ1-1; 8 nucleotides match TRBD1. V lost 4 bases and J lost 1; bases outside the gene matches: 6. The germline CDR1 and CDR2 sequences are SGHRS and YFSETQ. This CDR3 spans 15 amino acids. The CDR3 here is CASSKGDRQNTEAFF. Written as DNA, the CDR3 is TGCGCCAGCAGCAAAGGGGACAGGCAGAACACTGAAGCTTTCTTT.

The gene calls are TRBV5-1 and TRBJ2-3, with TRBD2 matching 12 bases. The CDR3 runs to 16 residues. CDR1 is SGHRS, CDR2 YFSETQ, per germline. The trim removed 4 bases at V and 1 base at J, leaving 4 bases unmatched. The CDR3 DNA reads as TGCGCCAGCAGCGTTGGACTAGCGGGACGCACAGATACGCAGTATTTT. Its protein is CASSVGLAGRTDTQYF. The full variable domain, with the rest looked up from reference TRBV5-1 and TRBJ2-3, is KAGVTQTPRYLIKTRGQQVTLSCSPISGHRSVSWYQQTPGQGLQFLFEYFSETQRNKGNFPGRFSGRQFSNSRSEMNVSTLELGDSALYLCASSVGLAGRTDTQYFGPGTRLTVL.

The chain combines TRBV15 with TRBJ2-7; 12 bases match TRBD1. V shed 3 bases and J 7 bases; nucleotides not matched to a gene: 4. The length of the CDR3 is 14 residues. In germline, CDR1 is LNHNV, CDR2 YYDKDF (reference sequence). CDR3 bases: TGTGCCACCAGCAGGGGACAGGGGGCGCCTGAGCAGTACTTC. Translation: CATSRGQGAPEQYF.

The V and J genes are TRBV12-3 or TRBV12-4 and TRBJ2-7; TRBD1 might be the D (6 bases). The V and J ends lost 6 bases and 7 bases respectively, with 16 bases between them. The CDR3 length is 13 residues. The CDR3, as DNA: TGTGCCAGCAGCCAGGGGTCCCGATTAGAGCAGTACTTC. It translates to CASSQGSRLEQYF.

The table lists this clonotype with a few counts. The V gene is TRBV20-1, the J gene TRBJ2-7; D remains ambiguous. Trimming pared 0 bases from V and 7 bases from J, leaving 10 bases between. Looked up from germline, CDR1 is DFQATT and CDR2 is SNEGSKA (reference sequence). The CDR3 has 12 residues. The CDR3 loop reads CSARDDLAEQYF. For the CDR3, the DNA is TGCAGTGCTAGAGATGACCTCGCGGAGCAGTACTTC.

The rearrangement links TRBV7-6 to TRBJ2-1, with 11 positions matching TRBD2. The CDR3 totals 20 residues. V gave up 0 bases and J gave up 3 bases; unmatched junction bases: 13. Looked up from germline, CDR1 is SGHVS and CDR2 is FNYEAQ. CDR3 loop: CASSLAPGLSSGRDYNEQFF. The DNA of the CDR3 is TGTGCCAGCAGCTTAGCACCAGGGTTGAGTAGCGGGAGGGACTACAATGAGCAGTTCTTC.

This clonotype has ten or more counts. V is TRBV3-1 and J is TRBJ1-1; no firm D call. V was shortened by 2 bases and J by 2 bases, with 6 bases between the two germline ends. Germline V gene data show CDR1 as LGHDT and CDR2 as YNNKEL (reference sequence). The CDR3 spans 13 residues. The CDR3 loop is CASSQIENTEAFF. The CDR3 coding sequence is TGTGCCAGCAGCCAAATAGAAAACACTGAAGCTTTCTTT.

This clonotype was observed a few times. This chain uses TRBV28 with TRBJ2-1; 7 nucleotides line up with TRBD2. Germline V gives CDR1 MDHEN, CDR2 SYDVKM. The V segment lost 7 bases and the J segment 4 bases; nucleotides outside the gene matches: 7. CDR3 length: 14 amino acids. CDR3 sequence (DNA): TGTGCCAGCACGACAGCGGGAAGATACAATGAGCAGTTCTTC. Encoded protein: CASTTAGRYNEQFF.

This clonotype came up many times. This chain uses TRBV28 with TRBJ1-3; TRBD1 aligns across 8 bases. Trimming took 5 bases from V and 0 from J; bases not matched to a gene: 9. CDR1 MDHEN and CDR2 SYDVKM come from the germline V gene. CDR3 length equals 17 residues. CDR3: CASSLGTGPFSGNTIYF. CDR3 DNA sequence: TGTGCCAGCAGTCTCGGGACAGGACCTTTCTCTGGAAACACCATATATTTT.

This chain links TRBV2 with TRBJ2-7; 12 positions match TRBD1. The CDR3 covers 14 residues. Trimming took 5 bases from V and 6 from J; bases not matched to a gene: 5. Germline-derived CDR1 and CDR2 are SNHLY and FYNNEI. The CDR3 region is CASSSGQGAIEQYF. CDR3 nucleotides: TGTGCCAGCAGTTCGGGACAGGGGGCAATCGAGCAGTACTTC.

This clonotype was counted between two and nine times. The rearrangement links TRBV7-8 to TRBJ2-3, with 7 bases lining up with TRBD2. The CDR3 runs to 14 residues. Germline loops: CDR1 SGHVS, CDR2 FQNEAQ. The J segment lost 6 bases and the V segment lost 5 bases, leaving 8 bases of the junction unmatched. CDR3 amino acids: CASSQWTSVDTQYF. The CDR3 coding sequence is TGTGCCAGCAGCCAGTGGACTAGTGTGGATACGCAGTATTTT.

This clonotype was observed a handful of times. The chain recombines TRBV7-9 with TRBJ1-1; D call uncertain. CDR1 and CDR2 from the germline V gene are SEHNR and FQNEAQ (reference sequence). The CDR3 loop spans 17 amino acids. Trimming pared 5 bases from V and 0 bases from J, leaving 19 bases between. CDR3 nucleotides: TGTGCCAGCAGCCCTCGTTTTACTAGGGAAATGAACACTGAAGCTTTCTTT. Translating it yields CASSPRFTREMNTEAFF.